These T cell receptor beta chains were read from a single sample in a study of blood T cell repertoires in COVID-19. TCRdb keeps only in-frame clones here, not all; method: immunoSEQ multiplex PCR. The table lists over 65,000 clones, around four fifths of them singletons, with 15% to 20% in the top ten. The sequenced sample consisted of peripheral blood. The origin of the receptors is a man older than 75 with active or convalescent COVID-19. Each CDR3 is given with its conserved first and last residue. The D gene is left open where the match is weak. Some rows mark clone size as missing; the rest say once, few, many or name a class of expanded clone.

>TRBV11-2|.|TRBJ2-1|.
CASSLELSSYNEQFF
TGTGCCAGCAGCTTAGAGCTAAGCTCCTACAATGAGCAGTTCTTC
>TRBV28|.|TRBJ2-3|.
CASSSPQVRYTQYF
TGTGCCAGCAGTTCCCCGCAAGTCAGGTATACGCAGTATTTT
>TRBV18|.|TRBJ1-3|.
CASSPQGSGNTIYF
TGTGCCAGCTCACCGCAGGGGTCTGGAAACACCATATATTTT
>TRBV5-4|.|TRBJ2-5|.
CASSREQGWETQYF
TGTGCCAGCAGCCGTGAACAGGGATGGGAGACCCAGTACTTC
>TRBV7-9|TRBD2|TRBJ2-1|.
CASSLELAGHNEQFF
TGTGCCAGCAGCTTAGAACTAGCGGGCCACAATGAGCAGTTCTTC
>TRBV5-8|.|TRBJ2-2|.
CAWTFSRVYTGELFF
TGTGCCTGGACTTTCTCCCGCGTGTACACCGGGGAGCTGTTTTTT
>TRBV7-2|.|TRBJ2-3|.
CASSSGLRVDTQYF
TGTGCCAGCAGTTCCGGACTCCGCGTTGATACGCAGTATTTT
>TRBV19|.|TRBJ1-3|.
CASSQYRASRSGNTIYF
TGTGCCAGTAGCCAGTACAGGGCCAGCCGCTCTGGAAACACCATATATTTT
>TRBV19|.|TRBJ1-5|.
CASSDGLGSRRDQPQHF
TGTGCCAGTAGTGACGGTCTGGGTTCTCGGAGGGATCAGCCCCAGCATTTT
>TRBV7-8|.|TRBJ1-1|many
CASRRTDTTEAFF
TGTGCCAGCAGACGGACAGACACCACTGAAGCTTTCTTT
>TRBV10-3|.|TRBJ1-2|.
CATEQGEGGYTF
TGTGCCACCGAACAGGGCGAGGGTGGCTACACCTTC
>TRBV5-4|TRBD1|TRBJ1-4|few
CASSRGQAESEKLFF
TGTGCCAGCAGCCGAGGACAGGCGGAGAGTGAAAAACTGTTTTTT
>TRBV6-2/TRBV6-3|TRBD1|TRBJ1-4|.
CASSYPGQGYEKLFF
TGTGCCAGCAGTTACCCGGGACAGGGTTACGAAAAACTGTTTTTT
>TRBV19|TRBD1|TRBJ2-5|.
CASSTPTGGGETQYF
TGTGCCAGTAGTACCCCGACAGGGGGTGGTGAGACCCAGTACTTC
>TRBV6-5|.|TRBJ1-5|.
CASSYIQGYQPQHF
TGTGCCAGCAGTTATATACAGGGATACCAGCCCCAGCATTTT
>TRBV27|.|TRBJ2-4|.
CASSLSRLGKNIQYF
TGTGCCAGCAGTTTATCCCGACTCGGCAAAAACATTCAGTACTTC
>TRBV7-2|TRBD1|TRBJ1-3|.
CASSLDRAAGNTIYF
TGTGCCAGCAGCTTGGACAGGGCCGCTGGAAACACCATATATTTT
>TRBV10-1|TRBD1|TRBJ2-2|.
CASREGQGVDTGELFF
TGCGCCAGCAGAGAAGGACAGGGGGTAGACACCGGGGAGCTGTTTTTT
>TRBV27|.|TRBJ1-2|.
CASKFASGWYTF
TGTGCCAGCAAATTCGCGTCGGGGTGGTACACCTTC
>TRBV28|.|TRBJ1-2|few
CASSPKWGDGYTF
TGTGCCAGCAGCCCTAAGTGGGGGGATGGCTACACCTTC
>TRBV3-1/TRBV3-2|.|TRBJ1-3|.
CASSQGGLGNTIYF
TGTGCCAGCAGCCAAGGGGGCCTTGGAAACACCATATATTTT
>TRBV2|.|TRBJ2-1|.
CASSESQGGEQFF
TGTGCCAGCAGCGAAAGCCAGGGCGGTGAGCAGTTCTTC
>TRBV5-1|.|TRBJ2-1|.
CASSWGHLDNEQFF
TGCGCCAGCAGCTGGGGACACCTGGACAATGAGCAGTTCTTC
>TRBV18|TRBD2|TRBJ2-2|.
CASSPITGGSNTGELFF
TGTGCCAGCTCACCTATTACGGGAGGATCGAACACCGGGGAGCTGTTTTTT
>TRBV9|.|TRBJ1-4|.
CASSAQGRNEKLFF
TGTGCCAGCAGCGCACAGGGCCGAAATGAAAAACTGTTTTTT
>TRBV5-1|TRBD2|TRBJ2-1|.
CASTVTSVPHNEQFF
TGCGCCAGCACCGTGACTAGCGTCCCCCACAATGAGCAGTTCTTC
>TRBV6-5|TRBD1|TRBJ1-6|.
CASSTRQGQNSPLHF
TGTGCCAGCAGTACCCGACAGGGCCAGAATTCACCCCTCCACTTT
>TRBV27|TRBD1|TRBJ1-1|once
CASSSLDRGLTEAFF
TGTGCCAGCAGTTCCCTCGACAGGGGTTTGACTGAAGCTTTCTTT
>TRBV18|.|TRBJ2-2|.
CASSPVWMGANTGELFF
TGTGCCAGCTCACCAGTTTGGATGGGGGCAAACACCGGGGAGCTGTTTTTT
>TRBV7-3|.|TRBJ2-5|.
CASSPDPTGSQYF
TGTGCCAGCAGCCCCGACCCTACAGGCTCCCAGTACTTC
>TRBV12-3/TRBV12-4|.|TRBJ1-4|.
CASSLRGGEKLFF
TGTGCCAGCAGCCTTAGGGGTGGCGAAAAACTGTTTTTT
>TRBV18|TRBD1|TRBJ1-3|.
CASSEGTGRNTIYF
TGTGCCAGCTCCGAAGGGACAGGGAGAAACACCATATATTTT
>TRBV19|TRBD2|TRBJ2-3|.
CASSMSGGPTDTQYF
TGTGCCAGTAGTATGAGCGGGGGGCCCACAGATACGCAGTATTTT
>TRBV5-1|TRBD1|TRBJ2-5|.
CASSSPPSTGQETQYF
TGCGCCAGCAGCTCCCCCCCCTCGACAGGGCAAGAGACCCAGTACTTC
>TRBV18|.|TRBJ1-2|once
CASSPLSTNYGYTF
TGTGCCAGCTCACCACTCAGTACTAACTATGGCTACACCTTC
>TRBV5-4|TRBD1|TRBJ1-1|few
CASSPDRDTEAFF
TGTGCCAGCAGCCCTGACAGGGACACTGAAGCTTTCTTT
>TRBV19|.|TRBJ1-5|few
CASSFGSGQNLNQPQHF
TGTGCCAGTAGTTTTGGGTCAGGGCAAAACCTTAATCAGCCCCAGCATTTT
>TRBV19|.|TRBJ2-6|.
CASSIASRVAGANVLTF
TGTGCCAGTAGTATTGCCTCGCGGGTAGCCGGGGCCAACGTCCTGACTTTC
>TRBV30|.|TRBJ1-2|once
CACLREGGYGYTF
TGTGCCTGCCTAAGAGAGGGAGGCTATGGCTACACCTTC
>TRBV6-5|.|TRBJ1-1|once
CASRDSGNTEAFF
TGTGCCAGCAGGGACAGTGGGAACACTGAAGCTTTCTTT
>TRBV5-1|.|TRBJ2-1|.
CASSLRGSSYNEQFF
TGCGCCAGCAGCTTAAGGGGGAGCTCCTACAATGAGCAGTTCTTC
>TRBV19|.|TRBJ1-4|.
CASRTGSGKLFF
TGTGCCAGTCGAACAGGGTCAGGAAAACTGTTTTTT
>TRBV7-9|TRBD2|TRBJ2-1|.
CASSLAASGGGEQFF
TGTGCCAGCAGCTTAGCGGCTAGCGGGGGCGGTGAGCAGTTCTTC
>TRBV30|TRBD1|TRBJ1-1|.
CAWSGTDMNTEAFF
TGTGCCTGGTCGGGGACAGACATGAACACTGAAGCTTTCTTT
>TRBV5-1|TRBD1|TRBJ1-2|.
CASSPGQGAHFGYTF
TGCGCCAGCAGCCCGGGACAGGGGGCTCATTTTGGCTACACCTTC
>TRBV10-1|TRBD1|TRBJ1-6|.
CASSESSDRGSSPLHF
TGCGCCAGCAGTGAGTCGTCCGACAGGGGGTCTTCACCCCTCCACTTT
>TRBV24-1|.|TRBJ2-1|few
CATGEGDEQFF
TGTGCCACCGGGGAGGGGGATGAGCAGTTCTTC
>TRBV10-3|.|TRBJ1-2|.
CAISLGTGYGYTF
TGTGCCATCAGCTTAGGGACTGGCTATGGCTACACCTTC
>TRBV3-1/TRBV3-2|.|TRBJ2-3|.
CASSQNRADTQYF
TGTGCCAGCAGCCAAAACCGGGCAGATACGCAGTATTTT
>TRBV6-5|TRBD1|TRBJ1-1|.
CASHETGGDGTEAFF
TGTGCCAGCCACGAAACAGGGGGCGATGGCACTGAAGCTTTCTTT
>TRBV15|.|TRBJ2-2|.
CATSRDTYANTGELFF
TGTGCCACCAGCAGAGATACATATGCGAACACCGGGGAGCTGTTTTTT
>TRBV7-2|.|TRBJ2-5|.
CASSLAGPKGETQYF
TGTGCCAGCAGCTTAGCCGGACCAAAGGGGGAGACCCAGTACTTC
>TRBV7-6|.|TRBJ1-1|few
CASSPGMNTEAFF
TGTGCCAGCAGCCCAGGGATGAACACTGAAGCTTTCTTT
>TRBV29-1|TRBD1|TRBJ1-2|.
CSVAQGDYGYTF
TGCAGCGTTGCACAGGGGGACTATGGCTACACCTTC
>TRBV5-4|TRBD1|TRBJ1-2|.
CASSQDPGQSPGGYTF
TGTGCCAGCAGCCAGGACCCGGGACAGTCCCCTGGGGGCTACACCTTC
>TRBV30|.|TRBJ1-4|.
CAWSVLREKLFF
TGTGCCTGGAGTGTATTACGGGAAAAACTGTTTTTT
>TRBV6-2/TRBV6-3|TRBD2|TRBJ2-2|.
CASSSGTGYTGELFF
TGTGCCAGCAGTAGCGGGACTGGCTACACCGGGGAGCTGTTTTTT